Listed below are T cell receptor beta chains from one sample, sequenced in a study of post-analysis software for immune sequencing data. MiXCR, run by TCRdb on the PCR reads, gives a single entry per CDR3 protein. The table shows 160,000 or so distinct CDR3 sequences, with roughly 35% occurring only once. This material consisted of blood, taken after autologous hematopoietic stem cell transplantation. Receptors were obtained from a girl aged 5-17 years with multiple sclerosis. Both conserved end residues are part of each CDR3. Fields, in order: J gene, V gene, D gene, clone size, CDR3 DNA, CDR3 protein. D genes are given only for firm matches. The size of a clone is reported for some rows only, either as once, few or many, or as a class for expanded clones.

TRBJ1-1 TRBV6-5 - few TGTGCCAGCAGTTATTTAGGGACTGAAGCTTTCTTT CASSYLGTEAFF
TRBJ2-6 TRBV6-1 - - TGTGCCAGCAGTGAAACAGTCCCCGGGGCCAACGTCCCGACTTTC CASSETVPGANVPTF
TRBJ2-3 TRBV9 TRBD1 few TGTGCCAGCAGCGCAACTGGACAGGGGATGGCGTATTTT CASSATGQGMAYF
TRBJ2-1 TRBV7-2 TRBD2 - TGTGCCAGCAGGCCGGGGGGGGCTTACAATGAGCAGTTCTTC CASRPGGAYNEQFF
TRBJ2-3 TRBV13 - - TGTGCCAGCAGCCACCGTAGCAGGAGGGTAACAGATACGCAGTATTTT CASSHRSRRVTDTQYF
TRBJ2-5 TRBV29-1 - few TGCAGCGTTAGGGGGGCCGTACAAAACCCCCTCGATGAGCAGTACTTC CSVRGAVQNPLDEQYF
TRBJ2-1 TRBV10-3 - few TGTGCCATCAGTGAAGGGGGGGCTGACAATGAGCAGTTCTTC CAISEGGADNEQFF
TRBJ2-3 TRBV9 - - TGTGCCAGCAGCGGTAGCGGCTCCACAGATACGCAGTATTTT CASSGSGSTDTQYF
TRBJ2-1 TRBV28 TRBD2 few TGTGCCAGCAGTTCACAAACTAGCGGGACATACAATGAGCAGTTCTTC CASSSQTSGTYNEQFF
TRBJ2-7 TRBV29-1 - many TGCAGCGTGGGGGACTCTCCCTACGAGCAGTACTTC CSVGDSPYEQYF
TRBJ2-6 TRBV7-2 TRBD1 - TGTGCCAGCAGCTTAGCTAAAGGGACAGGGATGTCCTCTGGGGCCAACGTCCTGACTTTC CASSLAKGTGMSSGANVLTF
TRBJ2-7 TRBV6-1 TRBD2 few TGTGCCAGCAGTGAAGTGCTACTAGCGGGAAGGAAAAACGAGCAGTACTTC CASSEVLLAGRKNEQYF
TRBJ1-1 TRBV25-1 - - TGTGCCAGCGGAGGGGTAGAGATTTTCTTT CASGGVEIFF
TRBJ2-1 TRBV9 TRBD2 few TGTGCCAGCAGCGTCGTAGGCGGGAGCCCCTACAATGAGCAGTTCTTC CASSVVGGSPYNEQFF
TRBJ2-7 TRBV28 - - TGTGCCAGCAGCATCCCCACCTACGAGCAGTACTTC CASSIPTYEQYF
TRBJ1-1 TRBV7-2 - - TGTGCCAGCAGCTTAACGGAGGGGGGAAGCGCAGCTTTCTTT CASSLTEGGSAAFF
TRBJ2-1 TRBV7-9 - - TGTGCCAGCAGCTTAAATGTCTTTCGGGACCGGTTTCCTTACAATGAGCAGTTCTTC CASSLNVFRDRFPYNEQFF
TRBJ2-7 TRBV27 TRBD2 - TGTGCCAGCAGTCCCGGACTAGAGGTAGGCGAGCAGTACTTC CASSPGLEVGEQYF
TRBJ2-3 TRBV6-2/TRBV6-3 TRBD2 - TGTGCCAGCAGTCCACGGACTAGCGTTGATACGCAGTATTTT CASSPRTSVDTQYF
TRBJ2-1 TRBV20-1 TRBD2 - TGCAGTGCTAGAGATCGGACTAGCTACAATGAGCAGTTCTTC CSARDRTSYNEQFF
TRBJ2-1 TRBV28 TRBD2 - TGTGCCAGCAGTTCCTGGACTAGCGGAGGCCTGAGGAATGAGCAGTTCTTC CASSSWTSGGLRNEQFF
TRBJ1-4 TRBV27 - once TGTGCCAGCAGTTTAAGAGTTGCAACTAATGAAAAACTGTTTTTT CASSLRVATNEKLFF
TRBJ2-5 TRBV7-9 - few TGTGCCAGCAGCTTAGTGGGGGGTCAAGAGACCCAGTACTTC CASSLVGGQETQYF
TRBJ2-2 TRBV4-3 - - TGCGCCAGCAGCCAGGGTACAGGGAAGGTGACCGGGGAGCTGTTTTTT CASSQGTGKVTGELFF
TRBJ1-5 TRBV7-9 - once TGTGCCAGCAGCGTCGGAATGGGACAGCCCCAGCATTTT CASSVGMGQPQHF
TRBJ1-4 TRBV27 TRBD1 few TGTGCCAGCAGTTTTTACAGGGGGAACGCTAATGAAAAACTGTTTTTT CASSFYRGNANEKLFF
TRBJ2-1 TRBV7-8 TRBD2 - TGTGCCAGCAGTCCCGGTGGGCGGGAGTCCTACAATGAGCAGTTCTTC CASSPGGRESYNEQFF
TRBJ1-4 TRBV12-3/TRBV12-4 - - TGTGCCAGCAGTCCACCTATGAATGAAAAACTGTTTTTT CASSPPMNEKLFF
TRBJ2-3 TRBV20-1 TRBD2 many TGCAGTGCAGAGGGGACTAGCGGGAGGGCCGCCGCAGATACGCAGTATTTT CSAEGTSGRAAADTQYF
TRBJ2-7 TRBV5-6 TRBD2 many TGTGCCAGCAGCCCCCTAGCGGGAGGCTACGAGCAGTACTTC CASSPLAGGYEQYF
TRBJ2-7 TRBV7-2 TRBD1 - TGTGCCAGCAGTCATAGGGGGCCCTACGAGCAGTACTTC CASSHRGPYEQYF
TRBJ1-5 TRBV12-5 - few TGTGCTAGTGGTAAGGCCGGGACACAACTCAATCAGCCCCAGCATTTT CASGKAGTQLNQPQHF
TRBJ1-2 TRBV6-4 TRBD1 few TGTGCCAGCAGCCCGACAGGGACGGGAAACTATGGCTACACCTTC CASSPTGTGNYGYTF
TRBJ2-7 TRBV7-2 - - TGTGCCAGCAGCTTAGAGGCCAGGGGAGGGGAGCAGTACTTC CASSLEARGGEQYF
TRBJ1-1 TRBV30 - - TGTGCCTGGACCCTTACAGTTCGTGACGAAGCTTTCTTT CAWTLTVRDEAFF
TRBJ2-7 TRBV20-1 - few TGCAGTGCTAGAGAACGCCGGGGCCCTATCTCCTACGAGCAGTACTTC CSARERRGPISYEQYF
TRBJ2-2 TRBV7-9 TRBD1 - TGTGCCAGCCGACCTCGGACAGGGTCTGACACCGGGGAGCTGTTTTTT CASRPRTGSDTGELFF
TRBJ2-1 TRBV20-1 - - TGCAGTGCTAGAGATCTGCGGCCAAGCGATGAGCAGTTCTTC CSARDLRPSDEQFF
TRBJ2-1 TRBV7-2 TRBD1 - TGTGCCAGCAGCTCCACCCCCGGGACAGGGATTTACAATGAGCAGTTCTTC CASSSTPGTGIYNEQFF
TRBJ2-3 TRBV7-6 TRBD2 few TGTGCCAGCAGCTTATTTGCGGGAGTGGAAGATACGCAGTATTTT CASSLFAGVEDTQYF
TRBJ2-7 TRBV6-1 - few TGTGCCAGCAGCCCGGGACACCGTTTGAGTGAGCAGTACTTC CASSPGHRLSEQYF
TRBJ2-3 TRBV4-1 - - TGCGCCAGCAGCCAAGATTGGACCAACACAGATACGCAGTATTTT CASSQDWTNTDTQYF
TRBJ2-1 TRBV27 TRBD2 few TGTGCCAGCAGCCTAGCGGGGGGTACCCAATACAATGAGCAGTTCTTC CASSLAGGTQYNEQFF
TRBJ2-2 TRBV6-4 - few TGTGCCTGCAGTGAACAGCCTGACACCGGGGAGCTGTTTTTT CACSEQPDTGELFF
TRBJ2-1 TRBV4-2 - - TGTGCCAGCAGCTCTTGGGACGATCTCTACAATGAGCAGTTCTTC CASSSWDDLYNEQFF
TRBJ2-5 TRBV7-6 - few TGTGCCAGCAGCTTAGTGGAAGACAATGAGCAGTACTTC CASSLVEDNEQYF
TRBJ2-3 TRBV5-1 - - TGCGCCAGCAGCCCCGGGGGTAGCGATAGCACAGATACGCAGTATTTT CASSPGGSDSTDTQYF
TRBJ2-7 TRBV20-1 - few TGCAGTGCTAGAGGGGTAGAGGGCTACGAGCAGTACTTC CSARGVEGYEQYF
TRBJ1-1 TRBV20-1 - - TGCAGTGCTAGATCTGACGGACAGAACACTGAAGCTTTCTTT CSARSDGQNTEAFF
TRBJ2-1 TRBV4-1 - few TGCGCCAGCAGCCAGCTGAGGGCATCCTACAATGAGCAGTTCTTC CASSQLRASYNEQFF
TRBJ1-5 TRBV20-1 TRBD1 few TGCAGTGCTCCCGGACAGGAGAGCAATCAGCCCCAGCATTTT CSAPGQESNQPQHF
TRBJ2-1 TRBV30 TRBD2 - TGTGCCTGGAGTAGCGGGAGGGAAAGGAGTGAGCTGTACAATGAGCAGTTCTTC CAWSSGRERSELYNEQFF
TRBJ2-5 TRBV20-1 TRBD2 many TGCAGTGCTACTGGGGATAGCGGGACGCAAGAGACCCAGTACTTC CSATGDSGTQETQYF
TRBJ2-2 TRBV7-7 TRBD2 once TGTGTTAGCAGTTGGACTAGCACCAACACCGGGGAGCTGTTTTTT CVSSWTSTNTGELFF